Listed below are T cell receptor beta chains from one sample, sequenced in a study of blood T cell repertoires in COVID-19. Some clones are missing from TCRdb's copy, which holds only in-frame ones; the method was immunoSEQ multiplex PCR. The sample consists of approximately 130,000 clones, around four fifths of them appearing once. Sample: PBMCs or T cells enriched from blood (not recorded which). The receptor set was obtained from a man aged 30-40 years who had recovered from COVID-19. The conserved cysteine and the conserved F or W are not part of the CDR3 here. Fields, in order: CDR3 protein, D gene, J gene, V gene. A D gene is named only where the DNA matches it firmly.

CDR3 protein: ASSLVWRGVNTEAF
D gene: .
J gene: TRBJ1-1
V gene: TRBV5-1

CDR3 protein: ASSYLNGQGHGYT
D gene: TRBD1
J gene: TRBJ1-2
V gene: TRBV5-1

CDR3 protein: ASFGTKAGEKLF
D gene: .
J gene: TRBJ1-4
V gene: TRBV6-5

CDR3 protein: ASSYSQGWSPLH
D gene: .
J gene: TRBJ1-6
V gene: TRBV6-5

CDR3 protein: ASSYSKTTTNTGELF
D gene: .
J gene: TRBJ2-2
V gene: TRBV6-2/TRBV6-3

CDR3 protein: ATSDFDRGGKPVKDTEAF
D gene: .
J gene: TRBJ1-1
V gene: TRBV24-1

CDR3 protein: AISDQKNTEAF
D gene: .
J gene: TRBJ1-1
V gene: TRBV10-3

CDR3 protein: ASSLQTGSSEAF
D gene: TRBD1
J gene: TRBJ1-1
V gene: TRBV5-1

CDR3 protein: ASRTSGGAPGELF
D gene: TRBD2
J gene: TRBJ2-2
V gene: TRBV2

CDR3 protein: ASLNEKLF
D gene: .
J gene: TRBJ1-4
V gene: TRBV10-2

CDR3 protein: ASSPLGGGGTDTQY
D gene: .
J gene: TRBJ2-3
V gene: TRBV5-1

CDR3 protein: AINTGLLAGGPTQY
D gene: TRBD2
J gene: TRBJ2-3
V gene: TRBV10-3

CDR3 protein: ASSSGQGAETQY
D gene: TRBD1
J gene: TRBJ2-5
V gene: TRBV6-6